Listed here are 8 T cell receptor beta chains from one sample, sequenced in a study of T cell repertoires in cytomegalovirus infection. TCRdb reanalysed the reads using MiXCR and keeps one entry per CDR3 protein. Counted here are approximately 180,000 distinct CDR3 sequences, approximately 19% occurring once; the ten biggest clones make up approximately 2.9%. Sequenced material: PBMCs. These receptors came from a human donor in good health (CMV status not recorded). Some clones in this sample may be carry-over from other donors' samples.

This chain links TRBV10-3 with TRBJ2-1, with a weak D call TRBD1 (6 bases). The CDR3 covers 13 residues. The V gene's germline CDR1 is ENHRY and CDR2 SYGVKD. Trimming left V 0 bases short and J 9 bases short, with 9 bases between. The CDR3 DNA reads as TGTGCCATCAGTGAGTCAGCAGGGGTTGAGCAGTTCTTC. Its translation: CAISESAGVEQFF.

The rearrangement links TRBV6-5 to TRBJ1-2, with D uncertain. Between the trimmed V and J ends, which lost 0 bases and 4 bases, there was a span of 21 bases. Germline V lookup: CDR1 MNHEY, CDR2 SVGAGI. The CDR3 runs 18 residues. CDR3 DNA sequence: TGTGCCAGCAGTTACTCGATGTCCGGGAGATCCTCCGTCTATGGCTACACCTTC. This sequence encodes CASSYSMSGRSSVYGYTF.

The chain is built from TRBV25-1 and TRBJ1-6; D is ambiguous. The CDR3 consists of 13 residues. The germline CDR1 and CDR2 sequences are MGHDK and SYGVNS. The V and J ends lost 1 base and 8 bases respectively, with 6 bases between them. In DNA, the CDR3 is TGTGCCAGCAGTGAATTGGGTGATTCACCCCTCCACTTT. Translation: CASSELGDSPLHF. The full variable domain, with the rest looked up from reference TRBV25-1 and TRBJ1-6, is EADIYQTPRYLVIGTGKKITLECSQTMGHDKMYWYQQDPGMELHLIHYSYGVNSTEKGDLSSESTVSRIRTEHFPLTLESARPSHTSQYLCASSELGDSPLHFGNGTRLTVT.

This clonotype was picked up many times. This CDR3 is CASSLAGLEETQYF. In DNA, the CDR3 is TGTGCCAGCAGCTTAGCGGGACTAGAAGAGACCCAGTACTTC. The rearrangement joins TRBV7-6 to TRBJ2-5, with TRBD2 matching over 8 bases. V lost 0 bases and J lost 3; bases outside the gene matches: 0. CDR1 SGHVS and CDR2 FNYEAQ come from the germline V gene. The CDR3 length is 14 residues.

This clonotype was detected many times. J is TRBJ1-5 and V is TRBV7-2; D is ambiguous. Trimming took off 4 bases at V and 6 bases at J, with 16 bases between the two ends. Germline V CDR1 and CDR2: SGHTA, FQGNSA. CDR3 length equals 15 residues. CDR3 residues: CASSWAAREAQPQHF. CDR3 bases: TGTGCCAGCAGCTGGGCGGCAAGGGAGGCTCAGCCCCAGCATTTT.

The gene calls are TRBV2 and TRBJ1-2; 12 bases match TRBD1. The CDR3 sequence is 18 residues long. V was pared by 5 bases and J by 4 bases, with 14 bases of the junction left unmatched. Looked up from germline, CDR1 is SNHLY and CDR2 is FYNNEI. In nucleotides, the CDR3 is TGTGCCAGCAGTTTTGGCCGGGACAGGGGGCGCCCCGGCTATGGCTACACCTTC. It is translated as CASSFGRDRGRPGYGYTF.

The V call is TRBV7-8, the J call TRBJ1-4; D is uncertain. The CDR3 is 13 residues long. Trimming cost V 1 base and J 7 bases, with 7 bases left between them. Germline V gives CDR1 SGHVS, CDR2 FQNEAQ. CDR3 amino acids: CASSLETSEKLFF. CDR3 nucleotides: TGTGCCAGCAGCTTAGAGACCTCTGAAAAACTGTTTTTT.

The CDR3 DNA follows: TGCGCCAGCAGACGGGACAGGCCCCAAGAGACCCAGTACTTC. Translated, it gives CASRRDRPQETQYF. The V and J genes are TRBV5-1 and TRBJ2-5, with 8 bases fitting TRBD1. The CDR3 length is 14 residues. The germline V gene encodes CDR1 SGHRS and CDR2 YFSETQ. With 5 bases clipped from V and 1 base from J, the junction kept 4 bases outside the gene matches. The entire variable domain, with the rest obtained from reference TRBV5-1 and TRBJ2-5, is as follows: KAGVTQTPRYLIKTRGQQVTLSCSPISGHRSVSWYQQTPGQGLQFLFEYFSETQRNKGNFPGRFSGRQFSNSRSEMNVSTLELGDSALYLCASRRDRPQETQYFGPGTRLLVL.